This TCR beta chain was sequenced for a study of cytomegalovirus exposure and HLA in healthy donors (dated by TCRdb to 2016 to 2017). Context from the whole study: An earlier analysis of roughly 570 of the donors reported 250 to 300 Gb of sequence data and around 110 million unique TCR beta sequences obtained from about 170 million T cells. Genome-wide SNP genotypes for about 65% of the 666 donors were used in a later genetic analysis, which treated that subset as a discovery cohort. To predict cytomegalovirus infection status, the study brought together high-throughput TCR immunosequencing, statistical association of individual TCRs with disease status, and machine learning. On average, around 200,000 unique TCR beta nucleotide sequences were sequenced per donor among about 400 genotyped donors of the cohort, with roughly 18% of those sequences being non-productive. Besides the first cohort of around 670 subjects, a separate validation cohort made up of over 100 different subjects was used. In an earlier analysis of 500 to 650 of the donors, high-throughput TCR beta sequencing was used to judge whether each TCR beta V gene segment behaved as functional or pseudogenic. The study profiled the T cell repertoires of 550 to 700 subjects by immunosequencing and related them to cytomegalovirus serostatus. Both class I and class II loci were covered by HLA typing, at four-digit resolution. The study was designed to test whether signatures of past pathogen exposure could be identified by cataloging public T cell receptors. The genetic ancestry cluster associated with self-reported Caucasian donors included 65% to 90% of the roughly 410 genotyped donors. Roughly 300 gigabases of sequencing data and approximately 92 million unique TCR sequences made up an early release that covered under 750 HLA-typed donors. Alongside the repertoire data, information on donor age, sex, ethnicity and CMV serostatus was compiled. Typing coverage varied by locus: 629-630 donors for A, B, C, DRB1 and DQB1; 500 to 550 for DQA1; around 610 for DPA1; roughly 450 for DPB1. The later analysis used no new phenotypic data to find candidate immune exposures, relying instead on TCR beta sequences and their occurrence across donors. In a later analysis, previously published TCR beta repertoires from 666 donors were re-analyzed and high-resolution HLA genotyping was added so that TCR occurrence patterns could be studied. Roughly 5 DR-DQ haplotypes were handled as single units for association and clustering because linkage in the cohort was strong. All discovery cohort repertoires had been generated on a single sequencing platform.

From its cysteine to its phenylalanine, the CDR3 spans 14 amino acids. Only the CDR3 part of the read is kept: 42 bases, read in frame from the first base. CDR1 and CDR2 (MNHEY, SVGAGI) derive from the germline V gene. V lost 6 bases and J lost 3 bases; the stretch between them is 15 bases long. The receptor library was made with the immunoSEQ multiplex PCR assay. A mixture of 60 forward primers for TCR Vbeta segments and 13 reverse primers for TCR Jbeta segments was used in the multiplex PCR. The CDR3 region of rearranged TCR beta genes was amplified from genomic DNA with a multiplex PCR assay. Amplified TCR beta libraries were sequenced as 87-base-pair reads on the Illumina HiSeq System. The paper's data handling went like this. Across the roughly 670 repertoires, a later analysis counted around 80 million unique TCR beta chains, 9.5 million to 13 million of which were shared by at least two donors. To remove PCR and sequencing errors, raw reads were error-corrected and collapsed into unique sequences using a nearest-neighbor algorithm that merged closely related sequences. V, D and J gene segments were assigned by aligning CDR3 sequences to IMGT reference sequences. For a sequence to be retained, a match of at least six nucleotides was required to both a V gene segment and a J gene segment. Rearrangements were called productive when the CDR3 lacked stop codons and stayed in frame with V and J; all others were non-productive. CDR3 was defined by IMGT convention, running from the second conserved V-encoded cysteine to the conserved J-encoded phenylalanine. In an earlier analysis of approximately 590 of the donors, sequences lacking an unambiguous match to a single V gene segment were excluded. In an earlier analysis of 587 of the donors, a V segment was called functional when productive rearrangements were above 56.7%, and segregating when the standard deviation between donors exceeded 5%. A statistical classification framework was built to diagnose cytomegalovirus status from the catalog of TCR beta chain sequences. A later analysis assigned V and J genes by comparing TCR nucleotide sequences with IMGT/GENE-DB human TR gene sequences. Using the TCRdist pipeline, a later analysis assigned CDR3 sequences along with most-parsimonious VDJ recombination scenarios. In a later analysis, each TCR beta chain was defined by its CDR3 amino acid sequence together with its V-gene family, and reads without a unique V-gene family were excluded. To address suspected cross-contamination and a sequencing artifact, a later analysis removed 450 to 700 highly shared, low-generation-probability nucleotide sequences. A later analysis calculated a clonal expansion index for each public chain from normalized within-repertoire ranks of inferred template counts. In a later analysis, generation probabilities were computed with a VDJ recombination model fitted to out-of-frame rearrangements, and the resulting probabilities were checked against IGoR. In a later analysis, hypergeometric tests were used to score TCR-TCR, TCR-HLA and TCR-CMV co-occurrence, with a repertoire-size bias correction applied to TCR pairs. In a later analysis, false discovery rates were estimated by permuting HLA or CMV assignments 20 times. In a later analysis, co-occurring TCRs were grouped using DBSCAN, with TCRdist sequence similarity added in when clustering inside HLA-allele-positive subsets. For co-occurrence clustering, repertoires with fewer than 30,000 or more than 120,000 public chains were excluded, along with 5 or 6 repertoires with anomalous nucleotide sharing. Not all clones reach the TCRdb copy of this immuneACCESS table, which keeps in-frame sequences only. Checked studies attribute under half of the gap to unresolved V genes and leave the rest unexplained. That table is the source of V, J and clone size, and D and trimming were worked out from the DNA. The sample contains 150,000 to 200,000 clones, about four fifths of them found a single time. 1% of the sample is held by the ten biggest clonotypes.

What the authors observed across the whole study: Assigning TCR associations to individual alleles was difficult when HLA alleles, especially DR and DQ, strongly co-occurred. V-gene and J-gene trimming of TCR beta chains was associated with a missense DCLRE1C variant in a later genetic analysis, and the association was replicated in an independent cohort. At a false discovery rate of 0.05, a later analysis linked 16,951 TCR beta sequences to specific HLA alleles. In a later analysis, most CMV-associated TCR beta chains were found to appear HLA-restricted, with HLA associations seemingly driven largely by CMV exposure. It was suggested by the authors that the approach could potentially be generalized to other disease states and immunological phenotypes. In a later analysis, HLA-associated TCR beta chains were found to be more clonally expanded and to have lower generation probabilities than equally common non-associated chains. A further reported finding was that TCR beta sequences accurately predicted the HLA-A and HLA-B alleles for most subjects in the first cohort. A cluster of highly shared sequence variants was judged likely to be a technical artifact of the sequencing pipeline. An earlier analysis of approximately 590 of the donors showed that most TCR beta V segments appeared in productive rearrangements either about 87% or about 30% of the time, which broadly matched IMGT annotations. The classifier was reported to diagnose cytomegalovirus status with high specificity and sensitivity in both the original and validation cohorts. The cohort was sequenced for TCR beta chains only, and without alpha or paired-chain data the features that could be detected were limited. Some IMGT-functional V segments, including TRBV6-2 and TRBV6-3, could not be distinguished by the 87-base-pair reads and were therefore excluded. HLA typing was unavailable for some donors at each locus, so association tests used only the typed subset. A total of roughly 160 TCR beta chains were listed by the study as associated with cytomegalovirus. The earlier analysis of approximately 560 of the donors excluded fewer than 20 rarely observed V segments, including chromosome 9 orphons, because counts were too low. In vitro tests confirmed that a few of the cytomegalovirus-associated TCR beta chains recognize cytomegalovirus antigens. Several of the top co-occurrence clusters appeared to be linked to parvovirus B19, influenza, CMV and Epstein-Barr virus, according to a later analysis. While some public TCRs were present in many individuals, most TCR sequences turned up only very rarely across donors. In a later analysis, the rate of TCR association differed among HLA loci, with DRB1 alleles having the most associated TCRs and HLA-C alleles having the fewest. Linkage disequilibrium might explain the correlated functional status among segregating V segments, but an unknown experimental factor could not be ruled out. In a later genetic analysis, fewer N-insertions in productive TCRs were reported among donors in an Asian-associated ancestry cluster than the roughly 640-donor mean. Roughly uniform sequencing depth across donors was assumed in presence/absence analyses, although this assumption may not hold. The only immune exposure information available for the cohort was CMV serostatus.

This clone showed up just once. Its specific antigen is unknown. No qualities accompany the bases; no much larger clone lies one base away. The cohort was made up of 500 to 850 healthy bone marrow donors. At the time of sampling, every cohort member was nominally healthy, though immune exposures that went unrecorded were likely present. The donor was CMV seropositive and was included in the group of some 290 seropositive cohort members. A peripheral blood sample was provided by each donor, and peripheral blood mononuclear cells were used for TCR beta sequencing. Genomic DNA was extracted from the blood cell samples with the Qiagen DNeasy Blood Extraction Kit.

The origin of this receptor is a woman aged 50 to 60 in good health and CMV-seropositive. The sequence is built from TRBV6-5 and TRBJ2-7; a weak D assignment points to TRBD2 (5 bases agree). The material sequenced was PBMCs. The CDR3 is CASRRGDGDYEQYF. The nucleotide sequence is TGTGCCAGCAGACGGGGTGATGGCGACTACGAGCAGTACTTC.